The 32 T cell receptor beta chains below were found in one sample sequenced in a study of blood T cell repertoires in COVID-19. The data were produced by immunoSEQ multiplex PCR, yet TCRdb's version contains in-frame clones alone and is incomplete. Among about 180,000 clones, 80% to 90% were seen once, and the ten largest hold 1.9%. Sample: peripheral blood. Receptor source: a man aged 18 to 30 who had recovered from COVID-19.

V gene TRBV19 combines with J gene TRBJ2-1; 10 bases line up with TRBD2. The CDR3 spans 16 residues. Germline CDR1 is LNHDA and CDR2 is SQIVND (reference sequence). V shed 3 bases, J shed 2 bases, and the junction held 4 bases outside the gene matches. Here the CDR3 DNA reads TGTGCCAGTAGTATGGCCGGGACTAGCGCCTACAATGAGCAGTTCTTC. It specifies CASSMAGTSAYNEQFF.

The J gene is TRBJ1-6, the V gene TRBV11-2; D uncertain. V lost 1 base and J 7 bases, leaving 11 bases between the germline ends. The CDR3 extends over 15 amino acids. CDR1 is SGHAT and CDR2 is FQNNGV in the germline V gene. This chain's CDR3 is CASSLGRQRNSPLHF. The CDR3, as DNA: TGTGCCAGCAGCTTAGGGAGGCAAAGGAATTCACCCCTCCACTTT.

Here the CDR3 reads CASSQSGTSGSRGGELFF. The DNA of the CDR3 is TGTGCCAGCAGCCAGTCCGGGACTAGCGGGAGTCGTGGCGGGGAGCTGTTTTTT. The V and J genes are TRBV16 and TRBJ2-2, with 14 bases that match TRBD2. Germline V gives CDR1 KGHSY, CDR2 FQNENV. The CDR3 is made up of 18 amino acids. V shed 3 bases and J 7 bases; nucleotides not matched to a gene: 10.

V gene TRBV19 combines with J gene TRBJ2-5; 7 nucleotides match TRBD1. The CDR3 extends over 16 amino acids. Germline V gives CDR1 LNHDA, CDR2 SQIVND (reference sequence). V shed 1 base and J 1 base; nucleotides not matched to a gene: 6. The CDR3 bases are TGTGCCAGTAGTATAGTTACAGGGGTCCCCCAAGAGACCCAGTACTTC. Translating it yields CASSIVTGVPQETQYF.

This sequence joins TRBV11-3 and TRBJ2-2, with 7 bases identical to TRBD1. Germline V CDR1 and CDR2: SGHNT, YENEEA. The CDR3 consists of 15 residues. The J segment lost 1 base and the V segment lost 5 bases, leaving 4 bases of the junction unmatched. The DNA of the CDR3 is TGTGCCAGCAGCCTAGGGACAGTGAACACCGGGGAGCTGTTTTTT. It yields the protein CASSLGTVNTGELFF.

The chain carries TRBV11-3 and TRBJ2-7; TRBD2 matches 9 bases. CDR3 size: 15 residues. The J segment lost 4 bases and the V segment lost 11 bases, leaving 15 bases of the junction unmatched. Per the germline V gene, CDR1 is SGHNT and CDR2 is YENEEA. CDR3 sequence: CARGPGAGGGYEQYF. CDR3 coding DNA: TGTGCCCGCGGCCCTGGAGCGGGAGGAGGTTACGAGCAGTACTTC. The full variable domain, rest sourced from reference TRBV11-3 and TRBJ2-7, is EAGVVQSPRYKIIEKKQPVAFWCNPISGHNTLYWYLQNLGQGPELLIRYENEEAVDDSQLPKDRFSAERLKGVDSTLKIQPAELGDSAVYLCARGPGAGGGYEQYFGPGTRLTVT.

The chain employs TRBV10-2 and TRBJ2-3; 7 bases align to TRBD2. Losses at the gene ends were 4 bases for V and 2 bases for J; bases not matched to a gene: 6. Germline lookup yields CDR1 WSHSY and CDR2 SAAADI. The CDR3 covers 15 residues. The CDR3 sequence: CASSVRAGLTDTQYF. The DNA for the CDR3 is TGCGCCAGCAGTGTGCGAGCGGGACTCACAGATACGCAGTATTTT.

The V call is TRBV4-1, the J call TRBJ2-2; tentatively, D is TRBD1 (6 bases). Trimming removed 2 bases from V and 6 bases from J, with 16 bases in between. The CDR3 has 16 residues. Germline-derived CDR1 and CDR2 are MGHRA and YSYEKL. The CDR3 coding sequence is TGCGCCAGCAGCCAATTCCCAGGGGCAGCACCCGGGGAGCTGTTTTTT. It is translated as CASSQFPGAAPGELFF.

This chain joins TRBV11-1 and TRBJ2-5; a possible D gene is TRBD1 (5 bases). This CDR3 is 14 amino acids long. CDR1 is SGHAT, CDR2 FQDESV, per germline (reference sequence). With 2 bases removed from V and 5 bases from J, the gap between germline ends came to 12 bases. CDR3 coding DNA: TGTGCCAGCAGCTTAACTTGGGCAGGGGAGACCCAGTACTTC. This encodes CASSLTWAGETQYF.

The chain is built from TRBV3-1 (or the pseudogene TRBV3-2) and TRBJ2-4, with D tentatively TRBD2 (5 bases). The CDR3 runs to 18 residues. V shed 0 bases and J shed 1 base, with 16 bases lying between them. The germline V gene encodes CDR1 LGHDT and CDR2 YNNKEL (reference sequence). The DNA of the CDR3 is TGTGCCAGCAGCCAAGACGAAATCGGAGGATACGCCAAAAACATTCAGTACTTC. Translating gives CASSQDEIGGYAKNIQYF.

The J gene is TRBJ2-7, the V gene TRBV7-8; 7 nucleotides match TRBD1. The J segment lost 4 bases and the V segment lost 5 bases, leaving 17 bases of the junction unmatched. The V gene's germline CDR1 is SGHVS and CDR2 FQNEAQ. The CDR3 spans 17 residues. CDR3 in amino acids: CASSPLLGTGASYEQYF. The CDR3, as DNA: TGTGCCAGCAGCCCCTTATTGGGAACAGGGGCCTCTTACGAGCAGTACTTC.

Details on this clone: This specimen includes other DNA sequences encoding the same CDR3. The chain employs TRBV6-2 or TRBV6-3 and TRBJ2-1; TRBD2 matches at 8 bases. Germline V CDR1 and CDR2: MNHEY, SVGEGT. The CDR3 has 13 residues. The junction had 3 bases not matched to a gene; V was cut back by 2 bases and J by 9 bases. The CDR3 nucleotides read TGTGCCAGCAGTTACAAGCGGGAGATTGAGCAGTTCTTC. Protein sequence: CASSYKREIEQFF.

The rearrangement uses TRBV10-3 and TRBJ1-6, with D tentatively TRBD1 (5 bases). Trimming left V 3 bases short and J 9 bases short, with 12 bases between. Germline V CDR1 and CDR2: ENHRY, SYGVKD. The CDR3 is made up of 14 amino acids. This CDR3 is CAISEKGVASPLHF. DNA for the CDR3: TGTGCCATCAGTGAAAAAGGGGTGGCTTCACCCCTCCACTTT.

V and J are TRBV3-1 (or the pseudogene TRBV3-2) and TRBJ1-1; TRBD1 is a possible D gene (5 bases). The CDR3 length is 14 residues. Trimming cost V 0 bases and J 11 bases, with 16 bases left between them. Germline V gene sequence: CDR1 LGHDT, CDR2 YNNKEL (reference sequence). The CDR3, as DNA: TGTGCCAGCAGCCAAGATGGCAGGGTAGTACGGGCTTTCTTT. Translation: CASSQDGRVVRAFF.

This clone was recorded once. The chain uses TRBV11-2 and TRBJ2-5; a weak D match, TRBD2 (5 bases). Germline CDR1 SGHAT, CDR2 FQNNGV. The CDR3 is made up of 14 amino acids. V was clipped by 7 bases and J by 3 bases, with 15 bases between them. CDR3 sequence (DNA): TGTGCCAGCACCCCGTCTCGGGATAAAGAGACCCAGTACTTC. Translation: CASTPSRDKETQYF.

This clone was counted once. The chain carries TRBV9 and TRBJ1-4, with D possibly being TRBD1 (6 bases). The CDR3 has 16 residues. Germline CDR1 and CDR2: SGDLS and YYNGEE. V was pared by 0 bases and J by 8 bases, with 17 bases between. The CDR3 DNA sequence: TGTGCCAGCAGCGTAGGTGGGGGCAGGCCCCCCGAAAAACTGTTTTTT. Its translation is CASSVGGGRPPEKLFF.

The chain couples TRBV19 to TRBJ2-7, with D maybe TRBD2 (5 bases). Germline CDR1 and CDR2: LNHDA and SQIVND (reference sequence). The V and J ends lost 6 bases and 2 bases respectively, with 14 bases between them. The CDR3 covers 14 residues. CDR3 sequence: CASSFAGETYEQYF. CDR3 in DNA: TGTGCCAGTAGCTTTGCCGGGGAAACCTACGAGCAGTACTTC.

This clone appeared a single time. This chain connects TRBV27 to TRBJ2-7, with a tentative D call TRBD1 (6 bases). Germline V gives CDR1 MNHEY, CDR2 SMNVEV (reference sequence). The CDR3 contains 16 residues. V was trimmed by 2 bases and J by 0 bases, leaving 14 bases between them. The CDR3 DNA sequence: TGTGCCAGCAGTTTACAGGGGCCGCCCCTCTCCTACGAGCAGTACTTC. This translates into CASSLQGPPLSYEQYF.

The chain combines TRBV27 with TRBJ2-7; possible D gene TRBD1, 6 bases. V gave up 10 bases and J gave up 11 bases, with 24 bases separating them. CDR3 length equals 13 residues. Germline V CDR1 and CDR2: MNHEY, SMNVEV (reference sequence). CDR3 in DNA: TGTGCCACCAAATCGACAGGTCCTCCGACGGAGTACTTC. Residues: CATKSTGPPTEYF.

This chain joins TRBV9 and TRBJ2-7; 11 positions match TRBD2. The length of the CDR3 is 15 residues. CDR1 and CDR2 (germline): SGDLS, YYNGEE. The J segment lost 6 bases and the V segment lost 3 bases, leaving 8 bases of the junction unmatched. CDR3 in DNA: TGTGCCAGCAGCGCAGATAGCGGGAGGGCGTCCGAGCAGTACTTC. This encodes CASSADSGRASEQYF. The complete variable domain, with remaining parts taken from reference TRBV9 and TRBJ2-7, reads DSGVTQTPKHLITATGQRVTLRCSPRSGDLSVYWYQQSLDQGLQFLIQYYNGEERAKGNILERFSAQQFPDLHSELNLSSLELGDSALYFCASSADSGRASEQYFGPGTRLTVT.

This chain connects TRBV11-2 to TRBJ2-1; 15 nucleotides agree with TRBD2. The CDR3 totals 18 residues. Unmatched junction bases numbered 13, after V lost 5 bases and J lost 8 bases. The germline V gene has CDR1 SGHAT and CDR2 FQNNGV. CDR3 in DNA: TGTGCCAGCAGCCCCCAAGGACTAGCGGGAGGGCCTACCGATGAGCAGTTCTTC. It translates to CASSPQGLAGGPTDEQFF.

This chain joins TRBV7-2 and TRBJ2-2; 7 bases match TRBD2. The V gene end was trimmed by 3 bases and the J gene end by 2 bases; junction bases not matched to a gene: 3. The CDR3 is made up of 15 amino acids. Per the germline V gene, CDR1 is SGHTA and CDR2 is FQGNSA. The DNA for the CDR3 is TGTGCCAGCAGCTTTAGCGGGCCTAACACCGGGGAGCTGTTTTTT. Its translation is CASSFSGPNTGELFF.

The chain is built from TRBV27 and TRBJ2-2, with TRBD1 matching 9 bases. The CDR3 loop spans 18 amino acids. CDR1 and CDR2 from the germline V gene are MNHEY and SMNVEV (reference sequence). The V and J ends lost 0 bases and 3 bases, in that order; junction bases with no gene match: 8. This CDR3 is CASSLSPKGQGDTGELFF. The CDR3 region has the DNA TGTGCCAGCAGTTTATCCCCTAAGGGACAGGGAGACACCGGGGAGCTGTTTTTT.

CDR3 DNA sequence: TGTGCCAGCTCACCCCAGGCAGATACGCAGTATTTT. It translates to CASSPQADTQYF. The rearrangement uses TRBV18 and TRBJ2-3; D not certain. The CDR3 length is 12 residues. From germline, CDR1 is KGHSH and CDR2 LQKENI. V lost 3 bases to trimming and J lost 4 bases, with 5 bases between them.

The rearrangement links TRBV7-9 to TRBJ2-3; 9 bases are shared with TRBD1. The CDR3 totals 16 residues. In germline, CDR1 is SEHNR, CDR2 FQNEAQ (reference sequence). Trimming at V came to 1 base and at J to 5 bases, leaving 7 bases not matched to a gene. The CDR3 DNA reads TGTGCCAGCAGCTTAGGGGACAGGGAATTTCTAGATACGCAGTATTTT. This translates into CASSLGDREFLDTQYF. Together with reference TRBV7-9 and TRBJ2-3, the CDR3 gives the full variable domain: DTGVSQNPRHKITKRGQNVTFRCDPISEHNRLYWYRQTLGQGPEFLTYFQNEAQLEKSRLLSDRFSAERPKGSFSTLEIQRTEQGDSAMYLCASSLGDREFLDTQYFGPGTRLTVL.

This clone has only one observation. V is TRBV3-1 (or the pseudogene TRBV3-2) and J is TRBJ2-3; 8 bases are shared with TRBD2. The length of the CDR3 is 17 residues. Germline V gene sequence: CDR1 LGHDT, CDR2 YNNKEL (reference sequence). With V trimmed by 1 base and J by 1 base, 7 bases remained unmatched. The CDR3 is CASSQGMLREGTDTQYF. CDR3 nucleotide sequence: TGTGCCAGCAGCCAAGGGATGTTGCGGGAGGGCACAGATACGCAGTATTTT.

The rearrangement joins TRBV4-1 to TRBJ1-4; possibly TRBD1 for D (5 bases). This CDR3 has 17 residues. V gave up 0 bases and J gave up 8 bases, with 19 bases separating them. Germline V gene lookup returns CDR1 MGHRA and CDR2 YSYEKL. The CDR3 spells CASSQDTGGLRSEKLFF. The DNA for the CDR3 is TGCGCCAGCAGCCAAGATACAGGTGGTCTTAGAAGCGAAAAACTGTTTTTT.

The genes are TRBV19 and TRBJ1-4; D gene uncertain. This CDR3 is 14 amino acids long. V was cut by 7 bases and J by 7 bases, with 16 bases left in between. Germline values: CDR1 LNHDA, CDR2 SQIVND (reference sequence). The CDR3 DNA follows: TGTGCCAGTATCTCCGGGATCCTGGGTGAAAAACTGTTTTTT. The encoded protein is CASISGILGEKLFF. Filled out from reference TRBV19 and TRBJ1-4, the complete variable domain reads DGGITQSPKYLFRKEGQNVTLSCEQNLNHDAMYWYRQDPGQGLRLIYYSQIVNDFQKGDIAEGYSVSREKKESFPLTVTSAQKNPTAFYLCASISGILGEKLFFGSGTQLSVL.

The rearrangement joins TRBV6-5 to TRBJ2-7; TRBD1 agrees at 7 bases. From germline, CDR1 is MNHEY and CDR2 SVGAGI. CDR3 length: 16 residues. The trim removed 2 bases at V and 5 bases at J, leaving 12 bases unmatched. The CDR3 loop reads CASSYQPTGSSHEQYF. DNA of the CDR3: TGTGCCAGCAGTTACCAACCGACAGGGAGTTCCCACGAGCAGTACTTC.

The V gene is TRBV11-2, the J gene TRBJ2-7; 9 positions match TRBD2. The CDR3 is 16 residues long. Per germline, CDR1 SGHAT and CDR2 FQNNGV. V dropped 5 bases and J dropped 5; count of bases not matched to a gene: 13. The DNA for the CDR3 is TGTGCCAGCAGCAAACGGGGTGCGGGAGGGGGCCACGAGCAGTACTTC. Translation: CASSKRGAGGGHEQYF.

As DNA, the CDR3 is TGTGCCAGTAGGAAAACTAGCCCTGCTGAGGCCGGGGAGCTGTTTTTT. This encodes CASRKTSPAEAGELFF. V and J are TRBV19 and TRBJ2-2; perhaps TRBD2 as D (6 bases). Germline V CDR1 and CDR2: LNHDA, SQIVND (reference sequence). The V gene lost 6 bases and the J gene lost 6 bases, with 20 bases spanning the gap. The CDR3 runs 16 residues. The entire variable domain, with the rest obtained from reference TRBV19 and TRBJ2-2, is as follows: DGGITQSPKYLFRKEGQNVTLSCEQNLNHDAMYWYRQDPGQGLRLIYYSQIVNDFQKGDIAEGYSVSREKKESFPLTVTSAQKNPTAFYLCASRKTSPAEAGELFFGEGSRLTVL.

The chain uses TRBV5-1 and TRBJ1-3; D is ambiguous. The germline V gene encodes CDR1 SGHRS and CDR2 YFSETQ. The CDR3 spans 14 residues. Trimming stripped 5 bases from V and 0 bases from J, with 9 bases between. CDR3 DNA: TGCGCCAGCAGTAGTACTGGCTCTGGAAACACCATATATTTT. This encodes CASSSTGSGNTIYF.